This is a list of T cell receptor beta chains from one sample in a study of CD8+ T cells in alopecia areata. Repertoires were generated with immunoSEQ multiplex PCR, while TCRdb's copy carries only in-frame clones and drops some. The sample lists some 150,000 clones; 50% to 75% were seen once. The material sequenced was CD4+ T cells sorted from blood, taken at week 56, from a patient treated with tofacitinib. Source of these receptors: a human donor with alopecia areata. CDR3s include the opening cysteine and the closing phenylalanine or tryptophan. D genes are given only for firm matches. Clone size appears in some rows only: once, few, many, or a class for an expanded clone.

clone size,V gene,D gene,J gene,CDR3 DNA,CDR3 protein
-,TRBV5-6,-,TRBJ2-7,TGTGCCAGCAGCCGAAAGCCGACAGGAAGCTCCTACGAGCAGTACTTC,CASSRKPTGSSYEQYF
few,TRBV30,TRBD1,TRBJ2-5,TGTGCCTGGGTTGGACAGGGACAAGAGACCCAGTACTTC,CAWVGQGQETQYF
few,TRBV11-2,-,TRBJ2-1,TGTGCCAGCAGCTTAGAAATTTTGGGGGAACAGTTCTTC,CASSLEILGEQFF
-,TRBV7-8,-,TRBJ1-6,TGTGCCAGCAGCTTAGGGGGTATGAGGAGCGGTTCACCCCTCCACTTT,CASSLGGMRSGSPLHF
-,TRBV5-6,TRBD2,TRBJ2-3,TGTGCCAGCAGCTTTACAGCGGGGGGCACAGATACGCAGTATTTT,CASSFTAGGTDTQYF
-,TRBV30,-,TRBJ1-5,TGTGCCTGGGGGGACAAGGGAGGGCCCCAGCATTTT,CAWGDKGGPQHF
few,TRBV5-1,-,TRBJ2-2,TGCGCCAGCAGCTTGGGGCCTCGCACGAACACCGGGGAGCTGTTTTTT,CASSLGPRTNTGELFF
-,TRBV2,-,TRBJ1-1,TGTGCCAGCAGCAGGGCGGGAATTGAAAGGAACACTGAAGCTTTCTTT,CASSRAGIERNTEAFF
-,TRBV25-1,-,TRBJ2-1,TGTGCCAGCAGTTTCTCCGCGACCGGGGAGGAGCAGTTCTTC,CASSFSATGEEQFF
-,TRBV5-1,-,TRBJ2-3,TGCGCCAGCAGCTTGGCCGGGACGGATACGCAGTATTTT,CASSLAGTDTQYF
-,TRBV7-7,-,TRBJ2-7,TGTGCTAGCAGCTTAGGACGGGGGCAGACGAACGAGCAGTACTTC,CASSLGRGQTNEQYF
-,TRBV19,TRBD2,TRBJ2-5,TGTGCCTCCAAAATGGGAGTAGCGGGGAGAGAGACCCAGTACTTC,CASKMGVAGRETQYF
-,TRBV30,-,TRBJ1-2,TGTGCCTGGAGTGTGAGGGGTCTTGGAGGCTACACCTTC,CAWSVRGLGGYTF
-,TRBV30,-,TRBJ1-1,TGTGCCTGCATAAAACAGGGTAACATGAACACTGAAGCTTTCTTT,CACIKQGNMNTEAFF
-,TRBV10-3,-,TRBJ2-1,TGTGCCATCAGTGCAGAGTACAATGAGCAGTTCTTC,CAISAEYNEQFF
-,TRBV30,-,TRBJ1-6,TGTGCCTGGAGCAGGGCAGGGAACTCACCCCTCCACTTT,CAWSRAGNSPLHF
few,TRBV29-1,-,TRBJ2-1,TGCAGCGTTGAAAAGGGGAGCTTACTGAACAATGAGCAGTTCTTC,CSVEKGSLLNNEQFF
-,TRBV2,TRBD2,TRBJ2-5,TGTGCCAGCAGTGAGGGACTAGCGGGGGGAGAGACCCAGTACTTC,CASSEGLAGGETQYF
-,TRBV25-1,TRBD1,TRBJ2-2,TGTGCCAGCAGTGAAACAGGGGACACCGGGGAGCTGTTTTTT,CASSETGDTGELFF
-,TRBV18,TRBD2,TRBJ2-3,TGTGCCAGCTCACCGGGGGAGCGGGGAGTAGATACGCAGTATTTT,CASSPGERGVDTQYF
few,TRBV2,TRBD1,TRBJ1-6,TGTGCCAGCAGGGGCCCAGGGGGCCAGAATTCACCCCTCCACTTT,CASRGPGGQNSPLHF
-,TRBV30,-,TRBJ1-1,TGTGCCTGGAGTGCAGGGATAACTGAAGCTTTCTTT,CAWSAGITEAFF
-,TRBV29-1,TRBD1,TRBJ2-7,TGCAGCGCCAGTACCGGGACAGGGGGCGCTTACGAGCAGTACTTC,CSASTGTGGAYEQYF
-,TRBV7-7,-,TRBJ2-5,TGTGCTAGCAGCTTTCTGGGGACGGAGACCCAGTACTTC,CASSFLGTETQYF
-,TRBV7-9,TRBD1,TRBJ2-5,TGTGCCAGCAGCTTAGCATACAGGGGCCAAGAGACCCAGTACTTC,CASSLAYRGQETQYF
-,TRBV29-1,-,TRBJ2-7,TGCAGCGTTTTGGGGTCTGCCAGGTCCTACGAGCAGTACTTC,CSVLGSARSYEQYF
-,TRBV5-1,TRBD1,TRBJ2-2,TGCGCCAGCAGCTTGGAGGGGACAGCTGGGGAGCTGTTTTTT,CASSLEGTAGELFF